This is a list of T cell receptor beta chains from one sample in a study of T cell repertoires in cytomegalovirus infection. TCRdb redid the calling of the reads with MiXCR, one entry per CDR3 protein. The sample includes about 530,000 distinct CDR3 sequences, less than 30% of them seen just once. The sequenced sample was PBMCs. The receptors here all came from a human donor in good health (CMV status not recorded). Some clones in this sample may be carry-over from other donors' samples. Both conserved end residues are part of each CDR3. The order of the fields is CDR3 length, V gene, clone size, D gene, J gene, CDR3 protein, CDR3 DNA. A D gene is named only where the DNA matches it firmly. Not every row has a clone size; where given, it reads once, few, many or a size class.

14,TRBV7-2,many,.,TRBJ2-5,CASSLVENQETQYF,TGTGCCAGCAGCTTAGTAGAGAACCAAGAGACCCAGTACTTC
14,TRBV29-1,.,TRBD1,TRBJ1-1,CSVELTGRNTEAFF,TGCAGCGTTGAATTGACAGGGAGGAACACTGAAGCTTTCTTT
13,TRBV12-3/TRBV12-4,.,.,TRBJ2-1,CASGTTVFNEQFF,TGTGCCAGCGGAACGACAGTTTTCAATGAGCAGTTCTTC
13,TRBV20-1,.,TRBD1,TRBJ1-2,CSASQGAIYGYTF,TGCAGTGCTAGTCAGGGGGCCATCTATGGCTACACCTTC
12,TRBV27,.,.,TRBJ2-1,CASSLLGDEQFF,TGTGCCAGCAGTTTATTAGGGGACGAGCAGTTCTTC
16,TRBV29-1,few,.,TRBJ2-1,CSVEGAGSRGYNEQFF,TGCAGCGTTGAAGGAGCAGGCTCCCGGGGGTACAATGAGCAGTTCTTC
13,TRBV28,.,.,TRBJ1-6,CASKQGQNSPLHF,TGTGCCAGCAAGCAGGGGCAAAATTCACCCCTCCACTTT
14,TRBV28,few,TRBD1,TRBJ2-7,CASSLDRGLYEQYF,TGTGCCAGCAGTCTGGACAGGGGTCTCTACGAGCAGTACTTC
17,TRBV6-5,few,.,TRBJ1-4,CAGGTPEDPWTNEKLFF,TGTGCCGGGGGGACCCCGGAAGACCCTTGGACTAATGAAAAACTGTTTTTT
15,TRBV7-2,many,.,TRBJ1-5,CASSLDAGINQPQHF,TGTGCCAGCAGCTTAGATGCCGGGATCAATCAGCCCCAGCATTTT
14,TRBV28,few,.,TRBJ2-5,CASSRVPKQETQYF,TGTGCCAGCAGTCGGGTCCCAAAACAAGAGACCCAGTACTTC
12,TRBV19,few,.,TRBJ2-7,CASSMAGYEQYF,TGTGCCAGTAGTATGGCGGGTTACGAGCAGTACTTC
15,TRBV7-2,.,.,TRBJ2-3,CASSLAPNVADTQYF,TGTGCCAGCAGCTTAGCGCCAAACGTCGCAGATACGCAGTATTTT
15,TRBV7-2,few,.,TRBJ1-1,CASSLVQGRGTEAFF,TGTGCCAGCAGCTTAGTCCAGGGGCGCGGGACTGAAGCTTTCTTT
14,TRBV7-2,many,TRBD2,TRBJ2-7,CASSLLAATYEQYF,TGTGCCAGCAGCTTGCTAGCGGCCACCTACGAGCAGTACTTC
13,TRBV30,once,.,TRBJ2-1,CAWTKPPDPKQFF,TGTGCCTGGACCAAACCCCCCGATCCCAAGCAGTTCTTC
16,TRBV7-2,.,TRBD2,TRBJ2-1,CASSFGAGGPVGEQFF,TGTGCCAGCAGCTTTGGAGCGGGAGGGCCCGTGGGTGAGCAGTTCTTC
15,TRBV7-3,.,TRBD2,TRBJ2-3,CASSPSGVSTDTQYF,TGTGCCAGCAGCCCCAGCGGGGTGAGCACAGATACGCAGTATTTT
13,TRBV11-2,few,.,TRBJ2-3,CASSPGTAYTQYF,TGTGCCAGCAGCCCGGGGACTGCATATACGCAGTATTTT
17,TRBV7-9,many,.,TRBJ2-3,CASSLGRTVTSTDTQYF,TGTGCCAGCAGCTTAGGCAGGACAGTGACTAGCACAGATACGCAGTATTTT
15,TRBV6-1,few,.,TRBJ2-1,CASSVVGGTYNEQFF,TGTGCCAGCAGTGTAGTGGGTGGGACGTACAATGAGCAGTTCTTC
16,TRBV14,few,.,TRBJ1-4,CASSQPDSYLSEKLFF,TGTGCCAGCAGCCAACCCGACAGTTACTTGAGTGAAAAACTGTTTTTT
12,TRBV20-1,once,TRBD2,TRBJ2-5,CSAWGGMETQYF,TGCAGTGCCTGGGGGGGAATGGAGACCCAGTACTTC
19,TRBV28,.,TRBD1,TRBJ2-6,CASSFSRRQGFPGANVLTF,TGTGCCAGCAGTTTTTCCCGCAGACAGGGGTTTCCTGGGGCCAACGTCCTGACTTTC
15,TRBV5-1,few,.,TRBJ1-1,CASSLGFGVGTEAFF,TGCGCCAGCAGCTTGGGTTTCGGTGTTGGCACTGAAGCTTTCTTT
12,TRBV29-1,once,TRBD1,TRBJ2-7,CSVATGGYEQYF,TGCAGCGTTGCAACAGGGGGCTACGAGCAGTACTTC
12,TRBV6-2/TRBV6-3,.,.,TRBJ1-2,CASSFTFYGYTF,TGTGCCAGCAGTTTCACCTTTTATGGCTACACCTTC
14,TRBV7-2,few,.,TRBJ1-2,CASSLARGGQGYTF,TGTGCCAGCAGCTTAGCGCGAGGGGGGCAGGGCTACACCTTC
16,TRBV4-1,few,.,TRBJ2-7,CASSQAAGESSYEQYF,TGCGCCAGCAGCCAAGCAGCCGGGGAGAGCTCCTACGAGCAGTACTTC
15,TRBV7-8,many,.,TRBJ1-5,CASSPEGDSNQPQHF,TGTGCCAGCAGCCCCGAGGGGGACAGCAATCAGCCCCAGCATTTT
11,TRBV12-5,few,.,TRBJ2-5,CASGFQETQYF,TGTGCTAGTGGTTTCCAAGAGACCCAGTACTTC
16,TRBV20-1,.,TRBD2,TRBJ2-7,CSASPASGESSYEQYF,TGCAGTGCTAGTCCGGCTAGCGGGGAAAGCTCCTACGAGCAGTACTTC
14,TRBV6-2/TRBV6-3,.,TRBD1,TRBJ2-3,CASTRGQGTDTQYF,TGTGCCAGCACCAGGGGACAGGGCACAGATACGCAGTATTTT
17,TRBV7-9,few,TRBD1,TRBJ2-2,CASSLPGTGVATGELFF,TGTGCCAGCAGCTTACCCGGGACAGGGGTCGCCACCGGGGAGCTGTTTTTT
13,TRBV20-1,.,TRBD1,TRBJ1-2,CSARRTGGEGYTF,TGCAGTGCTAGGAGGACAGGGGGAGAAGGCTACACCTTC
14,TRBV7-9,few,TRBD2,TRBJ2-1,CASSLGAGDREQFF,TGTGCCAGCAGCTTGGGAGCGGGAGACCGGGAGCAGTTCTTC
13,TRBV30,.,.,TRBJ1-1,CAWSVLRYTEAFF,TGTGCCTGGAGTGTACTAAGGTATACCGAAGCTTTCTTT
13,TRBV7-2,.,.,TRBJ2-7,CASSPPPFYEQYF,TGTGCCAGCAGCCCTCCCCCCTTTTACGAGCAGTACTTC
9,TRBV30,.,.,TRBJ1-1,CAWGVGAFF,TGTGCCTGGGGGGTAGGAGCTTTCTTT
16,TRBV7-9,many,.,TRBJ1-1,CASSLARVAQNTEAFF,TGTGCCAGCAGCTTAGCGCGTGTAGCCCAGAACACTGAAGCTTTCTTT
18,TRBV7-2,many,.,TRBJ1-4,CASSLRGSGSATNEKLFF,TGTGCCAGCAGCTTACGTGGGAGCGGGAGTGCAACTAATGAAAAACTGTTTTTT